What follows are 30 T cell receptor beta chains derived from one specimen sequenced in a study of shared clonotypes between healthy human individuals. Repertoires were generated with immunoSEQ multiplex PCR, while TCRdb's copy carries only in-frame clones and drops some. The sample lists 400,000 to 500,000 clones, around 79% occurring once. The source material was PBMCs. The source is a woman aged 40 to 55 in good health. Some clones in this sample may be carry-over from other donors' samples.

CDR3 DNA: TGCGCCAGCAGTGAGTCGGTAGGGAACTTCTATGGCTACACCTTC. Translated: CASSESVGNFYGYTF. V usage is TRBV10-2 and J usage is TRBJ1-2; no reliable D call. The germline V gene has CDR1 WSHSY and CDR2 SAAADI. This CDR3 comprises 15 residues. Trimming pared 0 bases from V and 4 bases from J, leaving 12 bases between.

The table lists this clone with a count of one. The rearrangement joins TRBV4-2 to TRBJ2-4, with D perhaps TRBD1 (6 bases). Germline lookup yields CDR1 LGHNA and CDR2 YNFKEQ. This CDR3 has 15 amino acids. V dropped 1 base and J dropped 1 base, with 8 bases sitting between them. CDR3 in DNA: TGTGCCAGCAGCCAAGTCCAGGGGGCCAAAAACATTCAGTACTTC. This translates into CASSQVQGAKNIQYF.

The chain has TRBV29-1 and TRBJ1-3; 9 bases are a match to TRBD1. J lost 4 bases, V lost 1 base, and 2 bases had no gene match. In germline, CDR1 is SQVTM, CDR2 ANQGSEA. CDR3 size: 14 residues. The CDR3 is CSVEATGGGNTIYF. Here the CDR3 DNA reads TGCAGCGTTGAAGCGACAGGGGGAGGAAACACCATATATTTT.

Many counts were recorded for this clone. The V call is TRBV11-3, the J call TRBJ2-1; 7 positions match TRBD2. Germline loops: CDR1 SGHNT, CDR2 YENEEA. The V and J ends lost 5 bases and 3 bases, in that order; junction bases with no gene match: 7. The CDR3 runs 15 residues. Here the CDR3 reads CASSPTSWSYNEQFF. Written as DNA, the CDR3 is TGTGCCAGCAGCCCGACTAGCTGGAGCTACAATGAGCAGTTCTTC. The full variable domain, with the rest looked up from reference TRBV11-3 and TRBJ2-1, is EAGVVQSPRYKIIEKKQPVAFWCNPISGHNTLYWYLQNLGQGPELLIRYENEEAVDDSQLPKDRFSAERLKGVDSTLKIQPAELGDSAVYLCASSPTSWSYNEQFFGPGTRLTVL.

The V gene is TRBV5-8, the J gene TRBJ1-5; D is uncertain. Looked up from germline, CDR1 is SGHTS and CDR2 is YDEGEE. V lost 0 bases and J 3 bases, leaving 4 bases between the germline ends. This CDR3 is built from 13 residues. The CDR3 nucleotides are TGTGCCAGCAGCTTGGCCGTCAATCAGCCCCAGCATTTT. Residues: CASSLAVNQPQHF.

This chain links TRBV5-1 with TRBJ1-1; 10 nucleotides match TRBD1. Germline CDR1 SGHRS, CDR2 YFSETQ. CDR3 length: 17 residues. V was pared by 3 bases and J by 1 base, with 9 bases of the junction left unmatched. CDR3 in DNA: TGCGCCAGCAGCTCCCGGGACAGGGGCCTTGCGAACACTGAAGCTTTCTTT. Translation: CASSSRDRGLANTEAFF.

The CDR3 here is CASSIDGTTDTQYF. Here the CDR3 DNA reads TGTGCCAGCAGCATTGACGGGACCACAGATACGCAGTATTTT. The V call is TRBV5-4, the J call TRBJ2-3, with D perhaps TRBD1 or TRBD2 (5 bases each). Trimming cost V 4 bases and J 2 bases, with 11 bases left between them. CDR3 length: 14 amino acids. In germline, CDR1 is SGHNT, CDR2 YYREEE (reference sequence).

CDR3 residues: CASEEQNTGELFF. CDR3 nucleotides: TGTGCCAGCGAGGAGCAGAACACCGGGGAGCTGTTTTTT. J is TRBJ2-2 and V is TRBV7-9; D ambiguous. Germline V CDR1 and CDR2: SEHNR, FQNEAQ (reference sequence). The CDR3 runs to 13 residues. V gave up 8 bases and J gave up 1 base, with 8 bases separating them. The variable domain in full, completed from reference TRBV7-9 and TRBJ2-2, reads DTGVSQNPRHKITKRGQNVTFRCDPISEHNRLYWYRQTLGQGPEFLTYFQNEAQLEKSRLLSDRFSAERPKGSFSTLEIQRTEQGDSAMYLCASEEQNTGELFFGEGSRLTVL.

The V call is TRBV7-6, the J call TRBJ2-2; weak D call: TRBD2 (5 bases). Trimming stripped 5 bases from V and 3 bases from J, with 13 bases between. This CDR3 has 15 amino acids. Germline V lookup: CDR1 SGHVS, CDR2 FNYEAQ. The CDR3 sequence: CASSLRGTDTGELFF. The CDR3 DNA is TGTGCCAGCAGCCTCCGGGGAACGGACACCGGGGAGCTGTTTTTT. Drawing the rest from reference TRBV7-6 and TRBJ2-2, the complete variable domain is GAGVSQSPRYKVTKRGQDVALRCDPISGHVSLYWYRQALGQGPEFLTYFNYEAQQDKSGLPNDRFSAERPEGSISTLTIQRTEQRDSAMYRCASSLRGTDTGELFFGEGSRLTVL.

The chain joins TRBV9 to TRBJ2-3, with 7 positions matching TRBD2. Losses at the gene ends were 4 bases for V and 0 bases for J; bases not matched to a gene: 2. This CDR3 contains 14 residues. Germline CDR1 SGDLS, CDR2 YYNGEE. As DNA, the CDR3 is TGTGCCAGCAGCCTAGCGGTCAGCACAGATACGCAGTATTTT. This gives the protein CASSLAVSTDTQYF.

The rearrangement links TRBV19 to TRBJ2-3, with TRBD2 matching 9 bases. This CDR3 has 16 residues. V lost 1 base to trimming and J lost 4 bases; unmatched junction nucleotides: 6. Germline CDR1 and CDR2: LNHDA and SQIVND (reference sequence). The DNA of the CDR3 is TGTGCCAGTAGTATAGCGGCGGTAGCGGGAGCAGATACGCAGTATTTT. Encoded protein: CASSIAAVAGADTQYF.

This clone was counted only a few times. This chain connects TRBV5-1 to TRBJ2-7, with D perhaps matching TRBD1 or TRBD2 (6 bases each). The CDR3 covers 15 residues. Germline CDR1 and CDR2: SGHRS and YFSETQ. The ends were cut back, 4 bases at V and 2 bases at J, with 16 bases in the middle. CDR3 amino acids: CASSPGASLAYEQYF. Written as DNA, the CDR3 is TGCGCCAGCAGCCCGGGGGCAAGTTTGGCCTACGAGCAGTACTTC.

V usage is TRBV7-2 and J usage is TRBJ2-1; 8 bases map to TRBD2. CDR3 length equals 16 residues. The junction had 6 bases not matched to a gene; V was cut back by 5 bases and J by 0 bases. Germline-derived CDR1 and CDR2 are SGHTA and FQGNSA. CDR3 nucleotides: TGTGCCAGCAGCGAGGGACTAGGAAGCTCCTACAATGAGCAGTTCTTC. Its protein is CASSEGLGSSYNEQFF.

The J gene is TRBJ2-5, the V gene TRBV9; the match to TRBD2 covers 8 bases. Germline loops: CDR1 SGDLS, CDR2 YYNGEE. V lost 3 bases, J lost 5 bases, and 6 bases stayed unmatched. The length of the CDR3 is 14 residues. In DNA form, the CDR3 reads TGTGCCAGCAGCGCTCGGGGGGGTCGGGAGACCCAGTACTTC. Translation gives CASSARGGRETQYF.

In its sample, this clone was seen a few times. The chain has TRBV27 and TRBJ2-3; D is perhaps TRBD2 (6 bases). CDR1 and CDR2 from the germline V gene are MNHEY and SMNVEV (reference sequence). Trimming removed 6 bases at V and 1 base at J, with 17 bases between. The CDR3 extends over 16 amino acids. The CDR3 coding sequence is TGTGCCAGCAGCTCTGTAGCGGCTTCCCGCACAGATACGCAGTATTTT. Its protein product is CASSSVAASRTDTQYF.

This clone has just one count. The chain has TRBV5-6 and TRBJ2-5; D gene ambiguous. The germline gives CDR1 SGHDT, CDR2 YYEEEE. V was cut by 1 base and J by 1 base, with 5 bases left in between. The CDR3 totals 13 residues. CDR3 bases: TGTGCCAGCAGCTTGACCTTCCAAGAGACCCAGTACTTC. Its protein is CASSLTFQETQYF.

J is TRBJ2-1 and V is TRBV4-1; a possible D gene is TRBD2 (5 bases). Per germline, CDR1 MGHRA and CDR2 YSYEKL. The CDR3 has 17 amino acids. V was shortened by 3 bases and J by 3 bases, with 18 bases between the two germline ends. CDR3 nucleotides: TGCGCCAGCAGCCAGTCTTACCCTAGCTATAGCTACAATGAGCAGTTCTTC. Amino acid sequence: CASSQSYPSYSYNEQFF.

This chain links TRBV10-2 with TRBJ1-1, with 8 bases that match TRBD1. The CDR3 sequence is 15 residues long. Germline V lookup: CDR1 WSHSY, CDR2 SAAADI. J gave up 2 bases and V 7 bases, and 9 bases lay outside the gene matches. CDR3 DNA: TGCGCCAGCAAGTTAGCCGGGACAGGCAACACTGAAGCTTTCTTT. Translation: CASKLAGTGNTEAFF.

This chain connects TRBV11-2 to TRBJ1-1; no reliable D call. There are 12 residues in the CDR3. Trimming shortened V by 7 bases and J by 0 bases, and 6 bases separated the two germline ends. Looked up from germline, CDR1 is SGHAT and CDR2 is FQNNGV. Here the CDR3 reads CASNNLNTEAFF. The CDR3 bases are TGTGCCAGCAATAACTTGAACACTGAAGCTTTCTTT. Full variable domain (missing parts from reference TRBV11-2 and TRBJ1-1): EAGVAQSPRYKIIEKRQSVAFWCNPISGHATLYWYQQILGQGPKLLIQFQNNGVVDDSQLPKDRFSAERLKGVDSTLKIQPAKLEDSAVYLCASNNLNTEAFFGQGTRLTVV.

This clone showed up just a few times. V is TRBV7-5 and J is TRBJ1-2. TRBV7-5 is tagged as a pseudogene. CDR3 length: 20 residues. CDR3 DNA: TGTGTCAGAAGCTTAGTATTTCCCCGGGCGGGCAGAAGGAGGGGATATGGCTACACCTTC. It encodes CVRSLVFPRAGRRRGYGYTF.

V and J are TRBV5-4 and TRBJ2-5; 7 nucleotides align to TRBD2. The CDR3 has 14 amino acids. V lost 2 bases, J lost 5 bases, and 6 bases stayed unmatched. Germline lookup yields CDR1 SGHNT and CDR2 YYREEE (reference sequence). The CDR3 sequence is CASSFRAGVETQYF. CDR3 coding DNA: TGTGCCAGCAGCTTCCGGGCGGGAGTTGAGACCCAGTACTTC.

This clone came up once. The junction departs from the called germline gene at one end, perhaps through a read error. This sequence joins TRBV6-6 and TRBJ2-4; no clear D. CDR3 length equals 13 residues. CDR1 and CDR2 (germline): MNHNY, SVGAGI (reference sequence). The CDR3 is CAGLVCAKNIQYF. In DNA form, the CDR3 reads TGCGCCGGCCTAGTCTGTGCCAAAAACATTCAGTACTTC.

The chain combines TRBV6-1 with TRBJ1-1, with TRBD1 matching 7 bases. This CDR3 has 17 amino acids. Germline V CDR1 and CDR2: MNHNS, SASEGT. Germline trimming cut 1 base from V and 5 bases from J; bases unmatched to any gene: 13. CDR3 sequence (DNA): TGTGCCAGCAGTGAAGGTCACAGGGGATTTGGGGGGACTGAAGCTTTCTTT. Its protein is CASSEGHRGFGGTEAFF.

Concerning this clone: The same CDR3 also results from other DNA sequences found in this sample. The gene calls are TRBV7-2 and TRBJ2-6, with D unresolved. CDR1 and CDR2 from the germline V gene are SGHTA and FQGNSA. The ends were cut back, 1 base at V and 3 bases at J, with 1 base in the middle. The CDR3 contains 13 residues. CDR3: CASSLGGANVLTF. The CDR3 DNA sequence: TGTGCCAGCAGCTTAGGTGGGGCCAACGTCCTGACTTTC.

The CDR3 bases are TGTGCCAGCAGCAGCAGACAGGGTTCAGATACGCAGTATTTT. Its translation is CASSSRQGSDTQYF. V and J are TRBV5-4 and TRBJ2-3; 7 bases are shared with TRBD1. The length of the CDR3 is 14 residues. Germline V gene sequence: CDR1 SGHNT, CDR2 YYREEE (reference sequence). V shed 4 bases and J 4 bases; nucleotides not matched to a gene: 6.

The chain links TRBV5-4 to TRBJ2-7; D remains ambiguous. There are 15 residues in the CDR3. CDR1 and CDR2 (germline): SGHNT, YYREEE (reference sequence). Trimming shortened V by 0 bases and J by 0 bases, and 10 bases separated the two germline ends. CDR3 amino acids: CASSLGGGRSYEQYF. CDR3 bases: TGTGCCAGCAGCTTGGGTGGCGGCCGCTCCTACGAGCAGTACTTC.

The genes are TRBV5-8 and TRBJ1-2, with TRBD1 identical over 8 bases. The trim removed 3 bases at V and 7 bases at J, leaving 8 bases unmatched. The germline V gene has CDR1 SGHTS and CDR2 YDEGEE. This CDR3 is 14 amino acids long. The CDR3 DNA reads as TGTGCCAGCAGCTACCGGACAGGGAACGGTGGCTACACCTTC. This translates into CASSYRTGNGGYTF.

Points on this clone: The identical CDR3 is also encoded by other nucleotide sequences in the sample. The chain links TRBV5-1 to TRBJ2-7; D is ambiguous. V lost 4 bases and J 3 bases, leaving 5 bases between the germline ends. This CDR3 is built from 11 residues. In germline, CDR1 is SGHRS, CDR2 YFSETQ. The CDR3 DNA is TGCGCCAGCAGCCTTAACTACGAGCAGTACTTC. As protein: CASSLNYEQYF.

Turning to this clone: This CDR3 is also generated by other DNA sequences in the sample. V is TRBV11-2 and J is TRBJ2-1; D not resolved. CDR1 and CDR2 (germline): SGHAT, FQNNGV. The V gene lost 1 base and the J gene lost 0 bases, with 7 bases spanning the gap. This CDR3 has 15 residues. The CDR3 region is CASSLGGSSYNEQFF. The DNA of the CDR3 is TGTGCCAGCAGCTTAGGGGGTAGCTCCTACAATGAGCAGTTCTTC.

This clone was picked up one time. The V and J genes are TRBV5-1 and TRBJ2-5, with 7 positions matching TRBD1. From germline, CDR1 is SGHRS and CDR2 YFSETQ. V was clipped by 0 bases and J by 7 bases; unmatched bases: 9. The CDR3 totals 15 residues. For the CDR3, the DNA is TGCGCCAGCAGCTTGGCGGGGACAGCAGAAGGGACCCAGTACTTC. Translated, it gives CASSLAGTAEGTQYF.